This T cell receptor (beta chain) was identified during a study of post-analysis software for immune sequencing data. Study-wide points: Compared with controls, patients had more of about five TRBV segments, including TRBV5-6, TRBV5-1 and TRBV20-1. Multiple sclerosis patients showed significantly lower normalized Chao1 diversity than controls did.

Each TCR beta cDNA library carried unique molecular identifiers. TCRdb reanalysed the PCR reads using MiXCR and keeps one entry per CDR3 protein. The sample comprises around 400,000 distinct CDR3 sequences, approximately 39% of which are singletons, and approximately 7.6% rests with the top ten. This CDR3 comprises 15 residues. The V gene lost 1 base and the J gene lost 3 bases, with 7 bases spanning the gap. CDR1 KGHSH and CDR2 LQKENI come from the germline V gene. This clonotype has only a few counts. What it recognizes is unknown. The sample comprised blood. The genes are TRBV18 and TRBJ2-6; D call uncertain. This receptor was taken from a girl aged 2-15 years with multiple sclerosis. CDR3 DNA: TGTGCCAGCTCACCACTCACGTATGGGGCCAACGTCCTGACTTTC. This sequence encodes CASSPLTYGANVLTF.